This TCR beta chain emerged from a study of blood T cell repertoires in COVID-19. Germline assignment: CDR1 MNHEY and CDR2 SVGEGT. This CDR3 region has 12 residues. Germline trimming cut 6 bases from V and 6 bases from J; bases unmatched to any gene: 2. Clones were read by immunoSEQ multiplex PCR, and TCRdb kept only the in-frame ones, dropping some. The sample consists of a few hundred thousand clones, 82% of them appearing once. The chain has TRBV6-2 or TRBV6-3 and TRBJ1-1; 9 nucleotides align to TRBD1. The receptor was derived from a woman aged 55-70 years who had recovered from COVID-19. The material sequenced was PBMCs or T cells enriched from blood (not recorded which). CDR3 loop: CASSWTGAEAFF. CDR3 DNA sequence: TGTGCCAGCAGCTGGACAGGGGCTGAAGCTTTCTTT.